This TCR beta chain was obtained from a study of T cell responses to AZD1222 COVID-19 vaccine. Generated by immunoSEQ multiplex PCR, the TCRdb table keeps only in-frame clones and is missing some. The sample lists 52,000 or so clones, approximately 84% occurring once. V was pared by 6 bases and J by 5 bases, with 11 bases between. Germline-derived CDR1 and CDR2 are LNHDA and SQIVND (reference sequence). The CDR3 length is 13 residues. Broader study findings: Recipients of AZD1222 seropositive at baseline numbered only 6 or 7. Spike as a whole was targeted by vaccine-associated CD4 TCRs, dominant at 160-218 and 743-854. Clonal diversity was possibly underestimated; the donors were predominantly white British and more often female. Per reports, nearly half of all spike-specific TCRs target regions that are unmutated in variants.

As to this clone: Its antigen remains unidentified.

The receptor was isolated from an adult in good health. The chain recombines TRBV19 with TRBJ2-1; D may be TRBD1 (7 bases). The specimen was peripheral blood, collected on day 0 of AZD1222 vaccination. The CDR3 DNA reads TGTGCCAGTAGCGCGGGACAGAACAATGAGCAGTTCTTC. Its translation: CASSAGQNNEQFF.